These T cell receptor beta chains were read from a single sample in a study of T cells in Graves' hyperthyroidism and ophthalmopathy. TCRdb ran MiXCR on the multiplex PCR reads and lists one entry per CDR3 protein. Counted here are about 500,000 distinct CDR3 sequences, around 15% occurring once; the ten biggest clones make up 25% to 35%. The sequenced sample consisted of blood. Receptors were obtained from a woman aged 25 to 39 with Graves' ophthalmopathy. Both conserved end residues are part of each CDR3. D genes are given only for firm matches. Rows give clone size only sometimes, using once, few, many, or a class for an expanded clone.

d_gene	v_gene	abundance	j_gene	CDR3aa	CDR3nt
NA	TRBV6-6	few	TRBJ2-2	CASSYGGGTGELFF	TGTGCCAGCAGTTACGGAGGGGGCACCGGGGAGCTGTTTTTT
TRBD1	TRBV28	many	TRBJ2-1	CAATFRFGTGKNEQFF	TGTGCCGCAACCTTTAGATTTGGGACAGGCAAAAATGAGCAGTTCTTC
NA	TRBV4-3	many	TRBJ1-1	CASSQDSAGRLLEAFF	TGCGCCAGCAGCCAAGATTCGGCAGGGCGATTACTCGAAGCTTTCTTT
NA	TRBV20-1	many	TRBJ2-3	CSAFGGTDTQYF	TGCAGTGCGTTCGGGGGCACAGATACGCAGTATTTT
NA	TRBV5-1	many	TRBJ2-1	CASSLSQSNEQFF	TGCGCCAGCAGCTTGAGCCAATCGAATGAGCAGTTCTTC
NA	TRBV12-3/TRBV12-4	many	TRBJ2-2	CASSITDRYTGELFF	TGTGCCAGCAGTATAACGGACAGATACACCGGGGAGCTGTTTTTT
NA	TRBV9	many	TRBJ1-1	CASSTLGGGTEAFF	TGTGCCAGCAGCACCCTAGGAGGGGGCACTGAAGCTTTCTTT
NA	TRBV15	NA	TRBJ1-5	CATSSRGVGQPQHF	TGTGCCACCAGCAGTAGGGGTGTAGGACAGCCCCAGCATTTT
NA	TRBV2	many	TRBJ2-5	CASSEGQARDQETQYF	TGTGCCAGCAGTGAAGGGCAGGCGAGGGATCAAGAGACCCAGTACTTC
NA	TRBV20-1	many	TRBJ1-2	CSARGTQGAYGYTF	TGCAGTGCTAGAGGGACACAGGGAGCCTATGGCTACACCTTC
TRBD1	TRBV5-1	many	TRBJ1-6	CASSLDTGGSSPLHF	TGCGCCAGCAGCTTGGATACAGGGGGCAGTTCACCCCTCCACTTT
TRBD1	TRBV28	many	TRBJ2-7	CASSGAGTEYEQYF	TGTGCCAGCAGTGGAGCCGGGACAGAGTACGAGCAGTACTTC
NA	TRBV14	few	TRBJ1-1	CASSQDRGPEAFF	TGTGCCAGCAGCCAAGATCGAGGTCCTGAAGCTTTCTTT
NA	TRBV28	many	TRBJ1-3	CASSLWNSISSGNTIYF	TGTGCCAGCAGTTTATGGAACAGCATCAGCTCTGGAAACACCATATATTTT
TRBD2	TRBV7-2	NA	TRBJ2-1	CASSSREGRGEQFF	TGTGCCAGCAGCTCAAGGGAGGGAAGGGGCGAGCAGTTCTTC
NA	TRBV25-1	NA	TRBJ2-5	CASSEGGEETQYF	TGTGCCAGCAGTGAAGGGGGAGAAGAGACCCAGTACTTC
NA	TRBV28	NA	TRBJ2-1	CASLRNINEQFF	TGTGCCAGTCTGAGAAATATCAATGAGCAGTTCTTC
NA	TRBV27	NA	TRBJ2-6	CASMWGSGFSGANVLTF	TGTGCCAGCATGTGGGGGTCCGGCTTCTCTGGGGCCAACGTCCTGACTTTC
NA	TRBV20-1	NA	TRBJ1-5	CSARDPGINQPQHF	TGCAGTGCTAGAGACCCAGGGATAAATCAGCCCCAGCATTTT
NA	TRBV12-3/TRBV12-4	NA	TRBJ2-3	CASNGGGGDTQYF	TGTGCCAGCAATGGGGGCGGGGGAGATACGCAGTATTTT
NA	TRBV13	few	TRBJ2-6	CASSLHLESGANVLTF	TGTGCCAGCAGCTTGCACTTAGAGTCTGGGGCCAACGTCCTGACTTTC
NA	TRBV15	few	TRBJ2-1	CATSRGKGMSPYNEQFF	TGTGCCACCAGCAGAGGGAAGGGGATGAGCCCCTACAATGAGCAGTTCTTC
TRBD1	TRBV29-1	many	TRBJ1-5	CSVATGASNQPQHF	TGCAGCGTAGCCACAGGGGCCAGCAATCAGCCCCAGCATTTT
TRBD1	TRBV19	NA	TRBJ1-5	CARPGQAYNQPQHF	TGTGCCAGACCAGGACAGGCCTACAATCAGCCCCAGCATTTT
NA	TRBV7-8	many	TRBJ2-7	CASSLAGGSVQPPYEQYF	TGTGCCAGCAGCCTAGCTGGAGGGTCGGTCCAGCCTCCTTACGAGCAGTACTTC
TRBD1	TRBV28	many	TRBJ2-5	CASSHTLTGEGETQYF	TGTGCCAGCAGTCACACCTTAACAGGGGAAGGAGAGACCCAGTACTTC
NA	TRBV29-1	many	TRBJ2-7	CSVGTGDSYEQYF	TGCAGCGTTGGGACCGGGGACTCCTACGAGCAGTACTTC
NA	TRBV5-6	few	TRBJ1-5	CASSGGASNQPQHF	TGTGCCAGCAGCGGGGGGGCTAGCAATCAGCCCCAGCATTTT
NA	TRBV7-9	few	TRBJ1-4	CASSLGSNNEKLFF	TGTGCCAGCAGCTTGGGCAGCAATAATGAAAAACTGTTTTTT
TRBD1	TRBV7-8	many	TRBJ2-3	CASSFGQGKDTQYF	TGTGCCAGCAGCTTCGGACAGGGGAAAGATACGCAGTATTTT
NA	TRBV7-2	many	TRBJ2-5	CASSLVDQETQYF	TGTGCCAGCAGCTTGGTTGACCAAGAGACCCAGTACTTC
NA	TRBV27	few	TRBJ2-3	CASHLGSGPWDTQYF	TGTGCCAGCCACCTAGGTAGCGGCCCCTGGGATACGCAGTATTTT
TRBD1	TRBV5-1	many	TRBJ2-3	CASSFGAGGADTQYF	TGCGCCAGCAGCTTTGGCGCAGGGGGCGCAGATACGCAGTATTTT
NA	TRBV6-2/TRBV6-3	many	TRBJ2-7	CASMAYKNDYEQYF	TGTGCCAGCATGGCTTACAAGAATGACTACGAGCAGTACTTC
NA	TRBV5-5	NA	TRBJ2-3	CASSSGSATDTQYF	TGTGCCAGCAGCTCGGGTAGCGCCACAGATACGCAGTATTTT
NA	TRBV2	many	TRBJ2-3	CASSDSRVYWDTQYF	TGTGCCAGCAGTGATAGTCGGGTGTACTGGGATACGCAGTATTTT
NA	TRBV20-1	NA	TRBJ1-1	CSASQNTEAFF	TGCAGTGCTAGCCAGAACACTGAAGCTTTCTTT
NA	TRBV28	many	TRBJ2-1	CASSLAVYNEQFF	TGTGCCAGCAGTTTAGCAGTTTACAATGAGCAGTTCTTC
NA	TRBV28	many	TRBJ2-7	CASTQGLGTNEQYF	TGTGCCAGCACTCAAGGGTTGGGGACCAACGAGCAGTACTTC
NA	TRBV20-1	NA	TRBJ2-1	CSASSPLGSYEQFF	TGCAGTGCTAGCTCCCCGCTAGGGAGCTATGAGCAGTTCTTC
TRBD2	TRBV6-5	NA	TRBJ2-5	CASSYSSSGMETQYF	TGTGCCAGCAGTTATTCCTCTAGCGGGATGGAGACCCAGTACTTC
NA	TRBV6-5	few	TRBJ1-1	CASSYSNNRVGTEAFF	TGTGCCAGCAGTTACTCCAATAACAGGGTCGGAACCGAAGCTTTCTTT
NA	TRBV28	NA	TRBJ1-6	CASTLGGDYNSPLHF	TGTGCCAGCACCTTGGGGGGGGACTATAATTCACCCCTCCACTTT
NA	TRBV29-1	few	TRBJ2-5	CSVTRGGPETQYF	TGCAGCGTTACCAGGGGGGGCCCAGAGACCCAGTACTTC
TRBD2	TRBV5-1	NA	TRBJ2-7	CASSQSLLASGIYEQYF	TGCGCCAGCAGCCAATCTCTCTTGGCTAGCGGGATCTACGAGCAGTACTTC
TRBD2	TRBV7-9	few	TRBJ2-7	CASSFLGGGLVEQYF	TGTGCCAGCAGTTTCTTAGGCGGGGGACTTGTCGAGCAGTACTTC
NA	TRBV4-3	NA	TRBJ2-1	CASSQDWGSEQFF	TGCGCCAGCAGCCAAGATTGGGGGAGTGAGCAGTTCTTC
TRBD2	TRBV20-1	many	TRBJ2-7	CSATTSGGYEQYF	TGCAGTGCGACCACTAGCGGGGGCTACGAGCAGTACTTC
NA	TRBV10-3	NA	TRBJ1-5	CATRGGQDNQPQHF	TGTGCCACACGCGGAGGGCAGGATAATCAGCCCCAGCATTTT
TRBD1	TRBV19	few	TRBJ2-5	CASRGDRGETQYF	TGTGCCAGTAGGGGAGACAGGGGAGAGACCCAGTACTTC
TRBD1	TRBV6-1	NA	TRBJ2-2	CASSRPRQGTGELFF	TGTGCCAGCAGTCGACCCCGACAGGGGACCGGGGAGCTGTTTTTT
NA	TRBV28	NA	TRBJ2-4	CASSFRGNIQYF	TGTGCCAGCAGTTTTAGGGGAAACATTCAGTACTTC
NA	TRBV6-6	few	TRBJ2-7	CASSYSGRTYEQYF	TGTGCCAGCAGTTACTCAGGCAGGACCTACGAGCAGTACTTC
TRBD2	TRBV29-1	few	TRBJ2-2	CSVVAGGPSGELFF	TGCAGCGTGGTAGCGGGAGGGCCCTCCGGGGAGCTGTTTTTT
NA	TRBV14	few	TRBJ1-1	CASSQDWRVDEAFF	TGTGCCAGCAGCCAAGATTGGCGGGTAGATGAAGCTTTCTTT